This T cell receptor (beta chain) derives from a study of blood T cell repertoires in COVID-19. This CDR3 comprises 15 residues. The V and J ends lost 3 bases and 9 bases, in that order; junction bases with no gene match: 9. CDR1 MGHRA and CDR2 YSYEKL come from the germline V gene. Using immunoSEQ multiplex PCR, the repertoire was profiled, and TCRdb retains in-frame clones only, with some absent. In the table there are roughly 110,000 clones, almost 85% of which are singletons. The TCR sequence derives from a human donor in a cohort sampled during active COVID-19. This chain connects TRBV4-1 to TRBJ2-1; 9 nucleotides match TRBD1. Sequencing was done on a sample of peripheral blood. As DNA, the CDR3 is TGCGCCAGCAGCCAGCCCGGGACAGGGTCGGGTGAGCAGTTCTTC. It translates to CASSQPGTGSGEQFF.